This T cell receptor (beta chain) is drawn from a study of identical twins. Whole-study findings and limits: Zero-insertion results could be subject to partial confounding by invariant MAIT and iNKT cells. Abundant cord blood beta clonotypes carried fewer insertions; memory repertoires showed none.

Trimming removed 3 bases at V and 4 bases at J, with 10 bases between. Germline CDR1 reads SEHNR; CDR2 reads FQNEAQ (reference sequence). CDR3 size: 15 residues. In TCRdb, the 5' RACE reads were re-called with MiXCR into one record per CDR3 protein. The data contain 1.5 million to 2 million distinct CDR3 sequences, less than 40% of them singletons. Concerning this clonotype itself: Its antigen is not identified.

The gene calls are TRBV7-9 and TRBJ1-6; the D gene is possibly TRBD1 (5 bases). The clonotype originates from a newborn girl in good health. Source material: cord blood. DNA for the CDR3: TGTGCCAGCAGCTTTTGGGACCTTTATAATTCACCCCTCCACTTT. It encodes CASSFWDLYNSPLHF.